These 10 T cell receptor beta chains share one sample of origin, sequenced in a study of T cells in localized non-small cell lung cancer. Sequencing used immunoSEQ multiplex PCR; TCRdb keeps in-frame clones, though not all of them. Here the sample spans tens of thousands of clones, roughly 89% being singletons. Sequencing used peripheral blood, obtained before any cancer treatment. The source of these receptors is a man between 35 and 75 years old with stage I squamous cell lung carcinoma.

The gene calls are TRBV28 and TRBJ2-7, with a weak D call TRBD2 (6 bases). This CDR3 is built from 13 residues. Germline lookup yields CDR1 MDHEN and CDR2 SYDVKM. The V end lost 7 bases, the J end lost 5 bases, and 15 bases lay between the germline ends. The CDR3 protein is CASMLGRGHEQYF. The CDR3 nucleotides are TGTGCCAGCATGCTCGGGCGGGGCCACGAGCAGTACTTC. Full variable domain (rest looked up from reference TRBV28 and TRBJ2-7): DVKVTQSSRYLVKRTGEKVFLECVQDMDHENMFWYRQDPGLGLRLIYFSYDVKMKEKGDIPEGYSVSREKKERFSLILESASTNQTSMYLCASMLGRGHEQYFGPGTRLTVT.

The V and J genes are TRBV7-2 and TRBJ2-3; D uncertain. The V and J ends lost 2 bases and 3 bases respectively, with 21 bases between them. Germline V CDR1 and CDR2: SGHTA, FQGNSA. This CDR3 has 18 amino acids. The DNA of the CDR3 is TGTGCCAGCAGCTTACGGCCCAACACGAATGCCCATACAGATACGCAGTATTTT. It specifies CASSLRPNTNAHTDTQYF.

The V gene is TRBV6-5, the J gene TRBJ1-1; a possible D gene is TRBD1 (6 bases). The CDR3 contains 13 residues. Germline-derived CDR1 and CDR2 are MNHEY and SVGAGI. Trimming stripped 4 bases from V and 4 bases from J, with 10 bases between. CDR3 residues: CASSLGHLTEAFF. DNA for the CDR3: TGTGCCAGCAGTTTGGGACACCTCACTGAAGCTTTCTTT.

The CDR3 protein is CASSLEFGSYEQYF. In nucleotides, the CDR3 is TGTGCCAGCAGCTTAGAATTTGGCAGCTACGAGCAGTACTTC. The chain has TRBV11-2 and TRBJ2-7; D ambiguous. V lost 0 bases, J lost 3 bases, and 9 bases lay in between. CDR3 length equals 14 residues. The germline V gene encodes CDR1 SGHAT and CDR2 FQNNGV.

This clone was counted once. The V call is TRBV6-5, the J call TRBJ1-6, with TRBD1 matching over 8 bases. CDR3 length: 15 amino acids. From germline, CDR1 is MNHEY and CDR2 SVGAGI. V lost 6 bases, J lost 5 bases, and 6 bases stayed unmatched. The CDR3 DNA reads TGTGCCAGCAGAATACAGGGGGGCAATAATTCACCCCTCCACTTT. This encodes CASRIQGGNNSPLHF.

This rearrangement joins TRBV7-9 to TRBJ1-1, with no clear D. The CDR3 extends over 15 amino acids. The germline CDR1 and CDR2 sequences are SEHNR and FQNEAQ (reference sequence). The ends were cut back, 1 base at V and 0 bases at J, with 9 bases in the middle. CDR3 loop: CASSLEMLMNTEAFF. The CDR3, as DNA: TGTGCCAGCAGCTTAGAGATGCTCATGAACACTGAAGCTTTCTTT.

The V gene is TRBV4-1, the J gene TRBJ2-1; D may be TRBD2 (7 bases). CDR1 MGHRA and CDR2 YSYEKL come from the germline V gene. The CDR3 sequence is 15 residues long. Deletions cut 6 bases from V and 2 bases from J, with 14 bases between. In nucleotides, the CDR3 is TGCGCCAGCAGAGGGGGGGGGACAACCTACAATGAGCAGTTCTTC. As protein: CASRGGGTTYNEQFF.

The genes are TRBV6-5 and TRBJ2-3; TRBD2 agrees at 8 bases. Germline assignment: CDR1 MNHEY and CDR2 SVGAGI. Trimming cost V 6 bases and J 1 base; bases outside gene matches: 3. CDR3 length: 14 residues. The CDR3 reads CASSKAGGTDTQYF. The CDR3 bases are TGTGCCAGCAGCAAAGCGGGGGGCACAGATACGCAGTATTTT.

The rearrangement links TRBV4-2 to TRBJ1-6; D remains ambiguous. V lost 0 bases to trimming and J lost 9 bases, with 12 bases between them. The CDR3 extends over 15 amino acids. Germline CDR1 reads LGHNA; CDR2 reads YNFKEQ. This CDR3 reads CASSQDVGRGSPLHF. CDR3 nucleotide sequence: TGTGCCAGCAGCCAAGATGTCGGACGAGGTTCACCCCTCCACTTT.

The chain has TRBV10-1 and TRBJ1-1; D remains unclear. Germline CDR1 reads WNHNN; CDR2 reads SYGVQD (reference sequence). Trimming removed 4 bases from V and 7 bases from J, with 10 bases in between. This CDR3 region has 12 residues. CDR3 residues: CASSVSGNEAFF. In DNA form, the CDR3 reads TGCGCCAGCAGTGTATCCGGGAATGAAGCTTTCTTT.